This T cell receptor (beta chain) was profiled in a study of cytomegalovirus exposure and HLA in healthy donors. This CDR3 spans 14 amino acids. Germline V gene sequence: CDR1 SGHDN, CDR2 FVKESK. Turning to this clone: One end of the junction varies from germline; a read error may be responsible.

The PCR employed 60 Vbeta primers together with 13 Jbeta primers. Only in-frame clones appear in the TCRdb table, and some are missing; sequencing was by immunoSEQ multiplex PCR. The sample lists 150,000 to 250,000 clones, more than 75% occurring once. The TCR sequence derives from a woman in her 50s in good health and CMV-seropositive. This chain connects TRBV14 to TRBJ2-4; 8 bases line up with TRBD2. Sequencing was done on a sample of PBMCs. The CDR3 region is CASSLSGTKNSQYF. The DNA for the CDR3 is TGTGCCAGCAGCCTTAGCGGGACCAAAAACAGTCAGTACTTC.